Below are 10 T cell receptor beta chains sequenced from a single sample in a study of blood T cell repertoires in COVID-19 (dated by TCRdb to the early 2020s). The protocol used for the library was the immunoSEQ multiplex PCR assay. TCRdb mirrors the immuneACCESS table, restricted to in-frame sequences. Some clones are absent from its copies; in checked studies, under half trace to an unresolved V gene, and the reason for the others is unknown. Across this sample there are about 350,000 clones, with roughly 90% seen only once. Clones ranked in the top ten supply under 5% of the sample. Sequenced material: peripheral blood. The receptors come from a woman aged 55-75 years with COVID-19, enrolled during active disease.

The rearrangement joins TRBV6-5 to TRBJ1-3; D may be TRBD1 (5 bases). The V end lost 3 bases, the J end lost 0 bases, and 12 bases lay between the germline ends. There are 16 residues in the CDR3. Germline V lookup: CDR1 MNHEY, CDR2 SVGAGI. CDR3 loop: CASSYFAGGSGNTIYF. CDR3 nucleotides: TGTGCCAGCAGTTATTTCGCGGGGGGCTCTGGAAACACCATATATTTT.

This chain connects TRBV5-1 to TRBJ2-7; D is possibly TRBD2 (6 bases). The germline V gene has CDR1 SGHRS and CDR2 YFSETQ. Trimming took off 5 bases at V and 5 bases at J, with 14 bases between the two ends. The CDR3 length is 13 residues. The CDR3 is CASRAGTGDEQYF. Here the CDR3 DNA reads TGCGCCAGCAGGGCCGGGACGGGGGACGAGCAGTACTTC.

The gene calls are TRBV18 and TRBJ1-5; D is unresolved. Trimming stripped 4 bases from V and 9 bases from J, with 19 bases between. Germline-derived CDR1 and CDR2 are KGHSH and LQKENI. The CDR3 has 15 amino acids. The CDR3 region is CASSLDPDSHRPQHF. In DNA, the CDR3 is TGTGCCAGCTCACTCGATCCGGACTCCCATCGGCCCCAGCATTTT.

J is TRBJ1-1 and V is TRBV7-2; D is uncertain. CDR1 and CDR2 from the germline V gene are SGHTA and FQGNSA. Trimming pared 2 bases from V and 1 base from J, leaving 5 bases between. CDR3 length: 13 amino acids. CDR3 sequence: CASSLLTNTEAFF. Here the CDR3 DNA reads TGTGCCAGCAGCTTACTAACGAACACTGAAGCTTTCTTT.

The gene calls are TRBV6-5 and TRBJ1-1, with D unresolved. Germline loops: CDR1 MNHEY, CDR2 SVGAGI. The CDR3 is 13 amino acids. V gave up 7 bases and J gave up 0 bases, with 9 bases separating them. For the CDR3, the DNA is TGTGCCAGCACAGAGGGAATGAACACTGAAGCTTTCTTT. Its protein is CASTEGMNTEAFF.

The CDR3 DNA sequence: TGTGCCAGCAGCTTAGCGATTGGGGGCTCAACGAACACCGGGGAGCTGTTTTTT. Translating gives CASSLAIGGSTNTGELFF. This chain connects TRBV7-9 to TRBJ2-2; weak D call: TRBD1 (6 bases). This CDR3 has 18 residues. With 0 bases removed from V and 0 bases from J, the gap between germline ends came to 14 bases. Germline V gene data show CDR1 as SEHNR and CDR2 as FQNEAQ (reference sequence).

V usage is TRBV5-1 and J usage is TRBJ1-1; unclear D gene. The V gene lost 1 base and the J gene lost 10 bases, with 20 bases spanning the gap. This CDR3 has 15 amino acids. CDR1 and CDR2 from the germline V gene are SGHRS and YFSETQ. CDR3 DNA: TGCGCCAGCAGCTTGATTCCTCAGTTAGGAGTTCGAGCTTTCTTT. Translating gives CASSLIPQLGVRAFF.

The chain is built from TRBV6-5 and TRBJ2-3; possibly TRBD2 for D (6 bases). Trimming took off 2 bases at V and 2 bases at J, with 8 bases between the two ends. The length of the CDR3 is 14 residues. Germline V lookup: CDR1 MNHEY, CDR2 SVGAGI. CDR3 DNA sequence: TGTGCCAGCAGTTACGCGGGGCACACAGATACGCAGTATTTT. Its translation: CASSYAGHTDTQYF.

This chain links TRBV5-5 with TRBJ1-1; TRBD1 matches at 10 bases. Per germline, CDR1 SGHKS and CDR2 YYEKEE (reference sequence). V dropped 4 bases and J dropped 8; count of bases not matched to a gene: 11. The CDR3 has 15 residues. CDR3 protein: CASSRIPGQGYEAFF. DNA for the CDR3: TGTGCCAGCAGCAGGATACCGGGACAGGGGTACGAAGCTTTCTTT.

V and J are TRBV10-2 and TRBJ2-7, with 8 positions matching TRBD2. The germline V gene encodes CDR1 WSHSY and CDR2 SAAADI. The CDR3 runs 14 residues. Trimming took 7 bases from V and 1 from J; bases not matched to a gene: 6. This CDR3 is CASTRGGESYEQYF. The CDR3 DNA is TGCGCCAGCACACGGGGGGGGGAATCCTACGAGCAGTACTTC.